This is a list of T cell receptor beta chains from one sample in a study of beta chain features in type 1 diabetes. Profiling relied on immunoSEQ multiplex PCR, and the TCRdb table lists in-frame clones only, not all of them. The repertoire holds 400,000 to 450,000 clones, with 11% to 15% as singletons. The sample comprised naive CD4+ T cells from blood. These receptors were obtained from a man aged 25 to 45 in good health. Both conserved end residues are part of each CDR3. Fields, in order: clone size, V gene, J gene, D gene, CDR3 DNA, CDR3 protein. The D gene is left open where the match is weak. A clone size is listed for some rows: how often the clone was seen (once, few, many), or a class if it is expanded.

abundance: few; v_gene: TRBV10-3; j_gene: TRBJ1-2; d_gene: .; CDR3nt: TGTGCCATCAAAGCAGGGGAAAGCGATGGCTACACCTTC; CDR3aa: CAIKAGESDGYTF
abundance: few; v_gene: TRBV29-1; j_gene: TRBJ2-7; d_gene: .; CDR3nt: TGCAGCGGCGGGAAGACATCCTACGAGCAGTACTTC; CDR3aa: CSGGKTSYEQYF
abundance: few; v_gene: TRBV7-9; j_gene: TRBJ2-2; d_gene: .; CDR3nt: TGTGCCAGCAGCATTCTAGGGGAGCTGTTTTTT; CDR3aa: CASSILGELFF
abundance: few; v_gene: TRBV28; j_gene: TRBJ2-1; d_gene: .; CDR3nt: TGTGCCAGCATCACGAGCTCCTACAATGAGCAGTTCTTC; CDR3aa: CASITSSYNEQFF
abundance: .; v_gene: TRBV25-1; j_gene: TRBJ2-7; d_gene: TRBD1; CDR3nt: TGTGCCAGCAGCGACGACAGGGGGGGAATTTTCTACGAGCAGTACTTC; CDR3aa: CASSDDRGGIFYEQYF
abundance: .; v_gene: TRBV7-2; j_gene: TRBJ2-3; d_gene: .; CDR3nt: TGTGCCAGCAGCTTTAACAGAAGGGGCACAGATACGCAGTATTTT; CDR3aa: CASSFNRRGTDTQYF
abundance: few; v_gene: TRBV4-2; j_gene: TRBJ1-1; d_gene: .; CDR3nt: TGTGCCAGCAGCCAAGATGGTGTAGCAAACAGTGAAGCTTTCTTT; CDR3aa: CASSQDGVANSEAFF
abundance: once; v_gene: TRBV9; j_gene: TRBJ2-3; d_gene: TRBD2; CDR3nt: TGTGCCAGCAGCGTGGCAGCGGGAGGGCCCGGGGATACGCAGTATTTT; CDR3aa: CASSVAAGGPGDTQYF
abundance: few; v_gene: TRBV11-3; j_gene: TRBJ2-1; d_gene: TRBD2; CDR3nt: TGTGCCAGCAGCTTTGGAGGGACTAGCTACAATGAGCAGTTCTTC; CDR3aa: CASSFGGTSYNEQFF
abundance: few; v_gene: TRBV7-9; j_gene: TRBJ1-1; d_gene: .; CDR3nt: TGTGCCAGCAGCTTTGGTAGACAGTCGACTGAAGCTTTCTTT; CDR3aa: CASSFGRQSTEAFF
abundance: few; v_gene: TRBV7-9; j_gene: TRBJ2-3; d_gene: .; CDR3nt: TGTGCCAGCAGCTTAAAGCAGGGAGTCGGGTCAGATACGCAGTATTTT; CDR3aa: CASSLKQGVGSDTQYF